The present entry profiles one T cell receptor (beta chain) with its context. Its specificity is not known. The CDR3 runs to 14 residues. In germline, CDR1 is GTSNPN, CDR2 SVGIG (reference sequence). V lost 2 bases and J 8 bases, leaving 16 bases between the germline ends. Patients affected by ophthalmopathy presented a Clinical Activity Score of at least 3, a NOSPECS grade of at least 4, and disease duration below 3 months. On the basis of clinical symptoms, serum thyroxine and TRAb, thyroid ultrasound and orbital computed tomography, diagnoses were made. The TCR beta CDR3 regions underwent amplification using RNA transcripts as the source. The HTBI primer set drove a first-round RT-PCR of the TCR CDR3. TCRdb reprocessed the multiplex PCR reads via MiXCR and lists one record per CDR3 protein. The table has hundreds of thousands of distinct CDR3 sequences, more than 15% seen once. This sample is part of a study of T cells in Graves' hyperthyroidism and ophthalmopathy. The wider study: The authors collected peripheral blood at initial diagnosis, before any treatment.

Study results and caveats: Most thyroid clonotypes expanded above 0.001 appeared in blood too.

The rearrangement links TRBV30 to TRBJ2-1; perhaps TRBD2 as D (5 bases). The specimen was blood. This clonotype was sampled from a woman aged 35 to 49 with Graves' ophthalmopathy. CDR3 in amino acids: CAWSPAVEIDEQFF. The CDR3, as DNA: TGTGCCTGGAGTCCAGCGGTAGAGATCGATGAGCAGTTCTTC.